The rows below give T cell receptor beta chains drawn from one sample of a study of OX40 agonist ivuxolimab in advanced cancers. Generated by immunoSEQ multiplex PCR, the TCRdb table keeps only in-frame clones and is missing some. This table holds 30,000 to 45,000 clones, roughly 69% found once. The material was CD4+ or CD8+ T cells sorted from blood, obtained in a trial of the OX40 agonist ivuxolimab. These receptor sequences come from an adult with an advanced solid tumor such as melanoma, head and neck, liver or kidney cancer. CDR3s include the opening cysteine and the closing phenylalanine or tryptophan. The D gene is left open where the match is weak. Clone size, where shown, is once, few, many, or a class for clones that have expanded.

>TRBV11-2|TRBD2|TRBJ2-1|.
TGTGCCAGCAGCGATTTTGGACGAACTAGCGGGGGGTTGGGCGGTGAGCAGTTCTTC
CASSDFGRTSGGLGGEQFF
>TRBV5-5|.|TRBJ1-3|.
TGTGCCAGCAGCCCGGGGGTCGGCTCTGGAAACACCATATATTTT
CASSPGVGSGNTIYF
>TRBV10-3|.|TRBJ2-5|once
TGTGCCACAGTTCGGGGGTCCGAAGAGACCCAGTACTTC
CATVRGSEETQYF
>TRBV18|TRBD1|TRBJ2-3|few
TGTGCCAGCTCACCGCGTTCGGGACAGGGGCTCACAGATACGCAGTATTTT
CASSPRSGQGLTDTQYF
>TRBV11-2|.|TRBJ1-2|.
TGTGCCAGCAGCTTAGATATGGATGGCTACACCTTC
CASSLDMDGYTF
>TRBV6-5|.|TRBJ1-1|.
TGTGCCAGCAGTTACTCGGTGGCCCAAGGTGGTGAAGCTTTCTTT
CASSYSVAQGGEAFF
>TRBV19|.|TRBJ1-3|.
TGTGCCAGTACCATGGGCGGACGGGCGGGAAACACCATATATTTT
CASTMGGRAGNTIYF
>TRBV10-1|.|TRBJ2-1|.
TGCGCCAGCAGTGTTGGGAAGGATGAGCAGTTCTTC
CASSVGKDEQFF
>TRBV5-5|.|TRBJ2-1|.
TGTGCCAGCAGCTCCGGACAGACAGATGAGCAGTTCTTC
CASSSGQTDEQFF
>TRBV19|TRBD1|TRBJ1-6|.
TGTGCCAGTAGGGACAGGGGACGGTCCTATAATTCACCCCTCCACTTT
CASRDRGRSYNSPLHF
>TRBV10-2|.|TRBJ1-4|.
TGCGCCAGCAGCGTAGGGAGGAATGAAAAACTGTTTTTT
CASSVGRNEKLFF
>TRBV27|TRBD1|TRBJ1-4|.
TGTGCCAGCAGTCGGGACAGGGGGTTTAATGAAAAACTGTTTTTT
CASSRDRGFNEKLFF
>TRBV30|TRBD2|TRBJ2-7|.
TGTGCCTGGGCAACTAGCGGGGGGGCCTACGAGCAGTACTTC
CAWATSGGAYEQYF
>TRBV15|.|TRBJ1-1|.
TGTGCCACCAGCAGAGATCTTGGGGGGACTGAAGCTTTCTTT
CATSRDLGGTEAFF
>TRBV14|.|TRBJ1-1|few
TGTGCCAGCAGCCAAGACAGGGGGAACACTGAAGCTTTCTTT
CASSQDRGNTEAFF
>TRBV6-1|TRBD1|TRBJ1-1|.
TGTGCCAGCAGTGCACAGGGGCGACTGAACACTGAAGCTTTCTTT
CASSAQGRLNTEAFF
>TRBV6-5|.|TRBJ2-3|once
TGTGCCAGCAGTTTTGGGGGACCCGGCATCACAGATACGCAGTATTTT
CASSFGGPGITDTQYF
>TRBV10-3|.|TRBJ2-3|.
TGTGCCATCAGTGAGTCGGGAGCCACAGATACGCAGTATTTT
CAISESGATDTQYF
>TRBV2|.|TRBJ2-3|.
TGTGCCAGCAGTCGTAGCGTTTCTTGGGCAGATACGCAGTATTTT
CASSRSVSWADTQYF
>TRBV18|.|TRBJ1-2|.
TGTGCCAGCTCACCAGACAGAGACGGCTACACCTTC
CASSPDRDGYTF
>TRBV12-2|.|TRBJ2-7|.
TGTGCAAGTCGCTTAGCCCAGGGGGAGAAGGAGCAGTACTTC
CASRLAQGEKEQYF
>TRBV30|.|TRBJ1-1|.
TGTGCCTGGAGTCAAAGGGCTTTCAGGTCTGAAGCTTTCTTT
CAWSQRAFRSEAFF
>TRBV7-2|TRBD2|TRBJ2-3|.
TGTGCCAGCAGCTTAGTGAGTAGCGGGGGGGCCACGCAGTATTTT
CASSLVSSGGATQYF
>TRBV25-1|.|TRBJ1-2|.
TGTGCCAGCAGTGAAAATGGCAGACCGTTGAAGGGCTACACCTTC
CASSENGRPLKGYTF
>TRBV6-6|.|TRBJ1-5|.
TGTGCCAGCAAAATCAATCGTCAGCCCCAGCATTTT
CASKINRQPQHF
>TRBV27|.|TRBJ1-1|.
TGTGCCAGCAGTTTATGCTATTCCTTTCTGCCAGGGCCTGATTCGAACACTGAAGCTTTCTTT
CASSLCYSFLPGPDSNTEAFF
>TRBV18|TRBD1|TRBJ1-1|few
TGTGCCAGCTCACCAGAAGGCAGGGGGCGAAGTGAAGCTTTCTTT
CASSPEGRGRSEAFF
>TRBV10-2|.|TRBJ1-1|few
TGCGCCAGCATGGACGGCCGAACTGAAGCTTTCTTT
CASMDGRTEAFF
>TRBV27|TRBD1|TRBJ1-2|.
TGTGCCAGCAGCAATCAAGGGGGCATTGATGGCTACACCTTC
CASSNQGGIDGYTF
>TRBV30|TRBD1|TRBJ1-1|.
TGTGCCTGGACCGACAGGGGAAAGAACACTGAAGCTTTCTTT
CAWTDRGKNTEAFF
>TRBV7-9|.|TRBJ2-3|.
TGTGCCAGCAGCCCCACAGATACGCAGTATTTT
CASSPTDTQYF
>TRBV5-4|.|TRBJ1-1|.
TGTGCCAGCAGCTTGGCGGGGGCGGTGACTGAAGCTTTCTTT
CASSLAGAVTEAFF
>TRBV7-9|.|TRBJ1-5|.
TGTGCCAGCAGCCGTTGGGAGAATCAGCCCCAGCATTTT
CASSRWENQPQHF
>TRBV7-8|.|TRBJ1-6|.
TGTGCCAGCAGCCTCTCAGGGATCACCTATAATTCACCCCTCCACTTT
CASSLSGITYNSPLHF
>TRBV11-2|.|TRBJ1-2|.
TGTGCCAGCAGCTTAGCTGGCGGGGGGAACTATGGCTACACCTTC
CASSLAGGGNYGYTF
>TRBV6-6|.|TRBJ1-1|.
TGTGCCAGCAGTTACTCGGAGGATACTGAAGCTTTCTTT
CASSYSEDTEAFF
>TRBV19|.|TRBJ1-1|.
TGTGCCAGTACCCCGAAAGGGCTGGGGAACACTGAAGCTTTCTTT
CASTPKGLGNTEAFF